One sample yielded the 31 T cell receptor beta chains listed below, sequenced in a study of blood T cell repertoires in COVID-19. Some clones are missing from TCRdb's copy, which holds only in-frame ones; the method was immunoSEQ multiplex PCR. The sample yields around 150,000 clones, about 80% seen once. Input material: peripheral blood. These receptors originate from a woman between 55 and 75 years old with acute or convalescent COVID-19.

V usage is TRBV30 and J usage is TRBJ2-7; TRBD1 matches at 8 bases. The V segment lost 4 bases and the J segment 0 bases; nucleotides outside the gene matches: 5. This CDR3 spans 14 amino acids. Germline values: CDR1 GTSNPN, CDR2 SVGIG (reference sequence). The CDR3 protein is CAWIDTGGSYEQYF. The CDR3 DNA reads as TGTGCCTGGATAGACACAGGGGGCTCCTACGAGCAGTACTTC.

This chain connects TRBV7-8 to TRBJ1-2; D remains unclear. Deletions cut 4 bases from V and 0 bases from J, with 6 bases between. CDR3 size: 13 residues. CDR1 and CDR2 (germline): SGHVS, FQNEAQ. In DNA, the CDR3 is TGTGCCAGCAGCTCCACTACTAACTATGGCTACACCTTC. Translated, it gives CASSSTTNYGYTF. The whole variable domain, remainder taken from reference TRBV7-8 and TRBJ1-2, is GAGVSQSPRYKVAKRGQDVALRCDPISGHVSLFWYQQALGQGPEFLTYFQNEAQLDKSGLPSDRFFAERPEGSVSTLKIQRTQQEDSAVYLCASSSTTNYGYTFGSGTRLTVV.

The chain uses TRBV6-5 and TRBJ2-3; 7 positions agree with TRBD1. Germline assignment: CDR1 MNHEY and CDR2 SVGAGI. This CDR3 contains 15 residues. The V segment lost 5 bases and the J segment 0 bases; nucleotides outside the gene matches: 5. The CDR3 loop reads CASSPRDSSTDTQYF. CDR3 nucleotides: TGTGCCAGCAGTCCCCGGGACAGTAGCACAGATACGCAGTATTTT.

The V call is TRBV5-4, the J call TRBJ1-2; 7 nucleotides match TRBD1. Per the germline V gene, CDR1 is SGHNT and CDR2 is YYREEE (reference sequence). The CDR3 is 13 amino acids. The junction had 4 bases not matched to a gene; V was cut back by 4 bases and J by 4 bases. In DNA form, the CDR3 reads TGTGCCAGCAGCCTAACAGGGGCCTATGGCTACACCTTC. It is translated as CASSLTGAYGYTF.

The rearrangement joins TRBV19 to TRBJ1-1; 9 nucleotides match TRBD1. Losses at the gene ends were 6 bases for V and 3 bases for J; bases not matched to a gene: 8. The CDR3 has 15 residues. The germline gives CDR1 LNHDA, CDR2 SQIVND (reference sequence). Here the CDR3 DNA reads TGTGCCAGTAGCTCAACGGGACAGGGTTACACTGAAGCTTTCTTT. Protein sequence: CASSSTGQGYTEAFF.

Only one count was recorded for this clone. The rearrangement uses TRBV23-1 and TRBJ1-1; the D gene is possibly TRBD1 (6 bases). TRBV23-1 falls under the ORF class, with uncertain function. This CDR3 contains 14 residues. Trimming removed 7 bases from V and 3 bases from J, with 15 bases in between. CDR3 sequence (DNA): TGCGCCAGCACCCGAAACAGGGTGGACACTGAAGCTTTCTTT. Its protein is CASTRNRVDTEAFF.

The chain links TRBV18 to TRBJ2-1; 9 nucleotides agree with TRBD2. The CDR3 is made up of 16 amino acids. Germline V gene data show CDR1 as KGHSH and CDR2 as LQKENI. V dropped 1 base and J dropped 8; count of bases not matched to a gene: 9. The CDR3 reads CASSPRSSGMGDEQFF. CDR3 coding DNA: TGTGCCAGCTCACCACGCTCTAGCGGGATGGGCGATGAGCAGTTCTTC. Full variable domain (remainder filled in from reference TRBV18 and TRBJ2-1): NAGVMQNPRHLVRRRGQEARLRCSPMKGHSHVYWYRQLPEEGLKFMVYLQKENIIDESGMPKERFSAEFPKEGPSILRIQQVVRGDSAAYFCASSPRSSGMGDEQFFGPGTRLTVL.

This CDR3 is CAWSLGFSSPLHF. The CDR3 nucleotides are TGTGCCTGGAGTCTCGGGTTTAGTTCACCCCTCCACTTT. The chain couples TRBV30 to TRBJ1-6; D gene ambiguous. The germline V gene encodes CDR1 GTSNPN and CDR2 SVGIG (reference sequence). Deletions cut 2 bases from V and 9 bases from J, with 11 bases between. The CDR3 length is 13 residues.

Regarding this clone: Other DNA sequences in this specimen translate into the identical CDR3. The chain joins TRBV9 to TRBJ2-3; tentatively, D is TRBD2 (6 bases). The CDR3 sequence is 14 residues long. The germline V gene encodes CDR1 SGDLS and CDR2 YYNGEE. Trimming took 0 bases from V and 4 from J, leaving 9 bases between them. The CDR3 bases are TGTGCCAGCAGCGTAGGGATAGCGGCAGATACGCAGTATTTT. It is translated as CASSVGIAADTQYF.

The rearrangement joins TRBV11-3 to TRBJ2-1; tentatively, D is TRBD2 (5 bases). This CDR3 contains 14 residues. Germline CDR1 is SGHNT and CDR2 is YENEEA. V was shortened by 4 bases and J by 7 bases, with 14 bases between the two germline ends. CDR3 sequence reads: CASSSQERINEQFF. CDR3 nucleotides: TGTGCCAGCAGCTCCCAGGAGCGGATTAATGAGCAGTTCTTC.

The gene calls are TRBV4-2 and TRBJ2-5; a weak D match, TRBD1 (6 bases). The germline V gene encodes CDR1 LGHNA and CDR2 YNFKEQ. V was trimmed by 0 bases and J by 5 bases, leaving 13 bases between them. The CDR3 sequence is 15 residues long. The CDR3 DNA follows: TGTGCCAGCAGCCAAGATCGTCATCAGGGGGAGACCCAGTACTTC. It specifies CASSQDRHQGETQYF.

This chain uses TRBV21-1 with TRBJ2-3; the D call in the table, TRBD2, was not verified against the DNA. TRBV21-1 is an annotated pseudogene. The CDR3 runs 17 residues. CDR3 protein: CASSAQRLAGMRDTQYF. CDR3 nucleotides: TGTGCCAGCAGCGCTCAACGACTAGCGGGAATGCGAGATACGCAGTATTTT.

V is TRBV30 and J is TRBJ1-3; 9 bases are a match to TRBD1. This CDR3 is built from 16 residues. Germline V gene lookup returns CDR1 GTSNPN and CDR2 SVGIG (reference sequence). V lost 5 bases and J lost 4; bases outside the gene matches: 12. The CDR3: CAWSSGQGLHGNTIYF. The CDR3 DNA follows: TGTGCCTGGTCATCGGGACAGGGACTACACGGAAACACCATATATTTT.

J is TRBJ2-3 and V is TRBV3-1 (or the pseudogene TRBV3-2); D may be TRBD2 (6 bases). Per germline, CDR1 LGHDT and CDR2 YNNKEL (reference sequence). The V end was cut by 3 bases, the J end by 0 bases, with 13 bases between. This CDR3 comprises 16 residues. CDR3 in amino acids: CASSQVLATSTDTQYF. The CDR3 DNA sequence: TGTGCCAGCAGCCAGGTACTAGCTACTAGCACAGATACGCAGTATTTT.

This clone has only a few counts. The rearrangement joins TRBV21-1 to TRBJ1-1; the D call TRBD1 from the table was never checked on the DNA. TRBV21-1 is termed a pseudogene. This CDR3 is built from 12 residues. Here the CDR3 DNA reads TGTGCCACCTGGGGTGGGGGCCCTGAAGCTTTCTTT. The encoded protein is CATWGGGPEAFF.

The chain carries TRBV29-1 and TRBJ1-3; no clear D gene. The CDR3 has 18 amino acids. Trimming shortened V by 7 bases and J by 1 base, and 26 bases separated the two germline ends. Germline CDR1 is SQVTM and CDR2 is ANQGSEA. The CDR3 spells CSAVGGSRRLGSGNTIYF. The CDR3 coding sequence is TGCAGCGCTGTAGGCGGGTCTCGGCGCTTAGGGTCTGGAAACACCATATATTTT.

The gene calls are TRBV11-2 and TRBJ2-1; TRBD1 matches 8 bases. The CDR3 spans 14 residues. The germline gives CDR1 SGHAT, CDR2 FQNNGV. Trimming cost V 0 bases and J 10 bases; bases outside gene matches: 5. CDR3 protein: CASSLDQGAGEQFF. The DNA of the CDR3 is TGTGCCAGCAGCTTAGACCAGGGGGCAGGGGAGCAGTTCTTC.

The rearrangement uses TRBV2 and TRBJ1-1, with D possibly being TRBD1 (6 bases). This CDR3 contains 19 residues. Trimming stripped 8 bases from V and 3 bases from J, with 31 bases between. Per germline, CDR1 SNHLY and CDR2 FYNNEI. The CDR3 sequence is CASLWGQGLAMQRDTEAFF. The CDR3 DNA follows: TGTGCCAGCTTATGGGGGCAGGGCCTCGCGATGCAGCGTGACACTGAAGCTTTCTTT.

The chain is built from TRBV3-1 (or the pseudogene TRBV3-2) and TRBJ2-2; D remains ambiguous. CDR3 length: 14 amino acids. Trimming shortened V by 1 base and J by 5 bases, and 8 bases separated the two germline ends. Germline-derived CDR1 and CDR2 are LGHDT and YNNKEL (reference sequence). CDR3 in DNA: TGTGCCAGCAGCCAAGTTGCCGGGACCGGGGAGCTGTTTTTT. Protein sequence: CASSQVAGTGELFF.

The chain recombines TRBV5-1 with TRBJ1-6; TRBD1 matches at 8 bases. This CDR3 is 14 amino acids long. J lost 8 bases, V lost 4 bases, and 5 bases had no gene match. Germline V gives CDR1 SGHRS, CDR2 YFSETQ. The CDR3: CASSQGASYSPLHF. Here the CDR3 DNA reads TGCGCCAGCAGCCAGGGGGCCTCGTATTCACCCCTCCACTTT.

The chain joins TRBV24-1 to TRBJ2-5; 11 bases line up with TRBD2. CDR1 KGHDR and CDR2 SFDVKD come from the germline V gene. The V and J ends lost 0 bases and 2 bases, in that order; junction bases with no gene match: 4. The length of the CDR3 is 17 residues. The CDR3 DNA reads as TGTGCCACCAGTGATTTGGGAGGGACTAGCGGACAAGAGACCCAGTACTTC. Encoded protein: CATSDLGGTSGQETQYF.

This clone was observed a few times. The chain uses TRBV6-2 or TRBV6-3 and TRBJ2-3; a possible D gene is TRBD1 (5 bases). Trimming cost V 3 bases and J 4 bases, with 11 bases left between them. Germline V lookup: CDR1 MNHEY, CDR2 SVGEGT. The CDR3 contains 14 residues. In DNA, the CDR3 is TGTGCCAGCAGTTATCCCCAGGGTTCAGATACGCAGTATTTT. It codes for CASSYPQGSDTQYF.

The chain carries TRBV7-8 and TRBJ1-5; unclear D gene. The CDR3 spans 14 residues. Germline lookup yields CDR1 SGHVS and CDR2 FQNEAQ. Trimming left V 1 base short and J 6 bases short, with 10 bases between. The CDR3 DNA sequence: TGTGCCAGCAGCTTAGAAGGACTACGTCAGCCCCAGCATTTT. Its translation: CASSLEGLRQPQHF.

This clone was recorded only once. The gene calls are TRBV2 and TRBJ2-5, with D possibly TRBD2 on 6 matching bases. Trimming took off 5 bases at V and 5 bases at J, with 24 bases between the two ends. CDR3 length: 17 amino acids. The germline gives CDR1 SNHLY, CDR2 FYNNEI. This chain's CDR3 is CASSRGTPISMRETQYF. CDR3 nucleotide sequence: TGTGCCAGCAGTCGCGGGACCCCCATAAGTATGCGGGAGACCCAGTACTTC. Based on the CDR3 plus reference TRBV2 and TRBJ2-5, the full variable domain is EPEVTQTPSHQVTQMGQEVILRCVPISNHLYFYWYRQILGQKVEFLVSFYNNEISEKSEIFDDQFSVERPDGSNFTLKIRSTKLEDSAMYFCASSRGTPISMRETQYFGPGTRLLVL.

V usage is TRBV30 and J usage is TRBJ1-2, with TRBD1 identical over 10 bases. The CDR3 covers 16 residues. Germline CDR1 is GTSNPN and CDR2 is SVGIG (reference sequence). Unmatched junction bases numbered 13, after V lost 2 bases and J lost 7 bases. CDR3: CAWSYPGTGATGGYTF. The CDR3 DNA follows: TGTGCCTGGAGTTACCCCGGGACAGGGGCGACGGGTGGCTACACCTTC.

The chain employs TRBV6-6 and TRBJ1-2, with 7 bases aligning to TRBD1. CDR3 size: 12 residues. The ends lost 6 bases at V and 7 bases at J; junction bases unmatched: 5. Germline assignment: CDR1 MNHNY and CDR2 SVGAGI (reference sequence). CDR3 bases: TGTGCCAGCAGGACTGACAGGGCTGGCTACACCTTC. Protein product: CASRTDRAGYTF.

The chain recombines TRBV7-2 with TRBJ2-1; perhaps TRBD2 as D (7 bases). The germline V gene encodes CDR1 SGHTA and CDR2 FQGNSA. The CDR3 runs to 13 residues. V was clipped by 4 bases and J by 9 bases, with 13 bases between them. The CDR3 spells CASSYPRGGEQFF. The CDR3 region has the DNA TGTGCCAGCAGCTACCCGAGGGGGGGTGAGCAGTTCTTC. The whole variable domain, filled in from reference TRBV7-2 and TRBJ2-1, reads GAGVSQSPSNKVTEKGKDVELRCDPISGHTALYWYRQSLGQGLEFLIYFQGNSAPDKSGLPSDRFSAERTGGSVSTLTIQRTQQEDSAVYLCASSYPRGGEQFFGPGTRLTVL.

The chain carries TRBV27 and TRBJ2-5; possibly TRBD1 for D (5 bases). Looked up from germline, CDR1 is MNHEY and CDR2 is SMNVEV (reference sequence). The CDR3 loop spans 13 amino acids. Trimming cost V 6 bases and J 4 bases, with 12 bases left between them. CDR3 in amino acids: CASSLGQGETQYF. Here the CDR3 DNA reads TGTGCCAGCAGCCTTGGGCAGGGAGAGACCCAGTACTTC.

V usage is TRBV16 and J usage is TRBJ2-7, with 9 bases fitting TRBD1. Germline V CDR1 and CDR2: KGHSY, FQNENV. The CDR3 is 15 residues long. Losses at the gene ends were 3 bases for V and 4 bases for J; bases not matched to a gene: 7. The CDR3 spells CASSQGQGRVYEQYF. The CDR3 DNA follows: TGTGCCAGCAGCCAGGGACAGGGTCGCGTGTACGAGCAGTACTTC.

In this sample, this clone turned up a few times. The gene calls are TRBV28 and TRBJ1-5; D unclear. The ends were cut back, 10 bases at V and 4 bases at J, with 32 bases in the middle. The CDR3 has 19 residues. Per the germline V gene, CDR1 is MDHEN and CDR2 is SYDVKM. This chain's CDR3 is CATRKIPPGSGIRNQPQHF. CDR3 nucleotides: TGTGCCACCCGTAAAATCCCTCCGGGTTCGGGGATTCGGAATCAGCCCCAGCATTTT.

DNA for the CDR3: TGTGCCGGGTTTCGTGGGGCTAGCACAGATACGCAGTATTTT. Protein product: CAGFRGASTDTQYF. The chain employs TRBV30 and TRBJ2-3; possible D gene TRBD1, 5 bases. This CDR3 comprises 14 residues. Germline loops: CDR1 GTSNPN, CDR2 SVGIG (reference sequence). Between the trimmed V and J ends, which lost 8 bases and 0 bases, there was a span of 15 bases.